This T cell receptor beta chain was obtained from a study of shared clonotypes between healthy human individuals. The study, taken as a whole, reports: The sampled material consisted only of blood, and tissue repertoires are likely to differ. Generally, estimated richness proved larger in naive subsets than it did in memory subsets.

Trimming took 1 base from V and 0 from J, leaving 10 bases between them. CDR3 length: 15 residues. CDR1 is LNHNV, CDR2 YYDKDF, per germline (reference sequence). To note about this clone: The antigen remains unidentified.

The data were produced by immunoSEQ multiplex PCR, yet TCRdb's version contains in-frame clones alone and is incomplete. Of around 1.5 million clones in the sample, approximately 98% were seen once. This sequence joins TRBV15 and TRBJ2-7, with a weak D call TRBD2 (6 bases). This receptor was taken from a man aged 25-45 years in good health. Sequencing was performed on naive CD4+ T cells sorted from blood. Specified subset: CD45RA+ positively selected. The CDR3: CATSRGGRGSYEQYF. The CDR3 DNA sequence: TGTGCCACCAGCAGAGGTGGGCGGGGCTCCTACGAGCAGTACTTC.